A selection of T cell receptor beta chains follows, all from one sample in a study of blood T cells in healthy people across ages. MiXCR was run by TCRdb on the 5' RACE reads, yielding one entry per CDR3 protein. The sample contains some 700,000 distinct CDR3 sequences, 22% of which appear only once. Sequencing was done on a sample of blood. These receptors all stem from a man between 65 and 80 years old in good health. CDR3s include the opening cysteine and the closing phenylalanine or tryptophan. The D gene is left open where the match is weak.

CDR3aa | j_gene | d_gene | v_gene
CASTQGSGGHIQYF | TRBJ2-4 | TRBD2 | TRBV12-3/TRBV12-4
CASNRNGVQETQYF | TRBJ2-5 | - | TRBV6-5
CAWSTSSYNEQFF | TRBJ2-1 | - | TRBV30
CASRGRVGSTNEKLFF | TRBJ1-4 | - | TRBV7-2
CASSAKTGTDGYTF | TRBJ1-2 | TRBD1 | TRBV7-4
CASSRLSGDSATQYF | TRBJ2-3 | - | TRBV2
CASGPSSYNEQFF | TRBJ2-1 | - | TRBV6-1
CASSPGVAGANVLTF | TRBJ2-6 | - | TRBV18
CGVSDGNTEAFF | TRBJ1-1 | - | TRBV29-1
CSARDRSGSYNEQFF | TRBJ2-1 | - | TRBV20-1
CASSWSGGYTGELFF | TRBJ2-2 | TRBD2 | TRBV7-2
CSVRVKASSYNEQFF | TRBJ2-1 | - | TRBV29-1
CSARAGEGLNEQFF | TRBJ2-1 | - | TRBV20-1
CASSLFSGANVLTF | TRBJ2-6 | - | TRBV18
CASSFTGGWVTDTQYF | TRBJ2-3 | TRBD1 | TRBV12-3/TRBV12-4
CASSLGVTVNEKLFF | TRBJ1-4 | - | TRBV7-9
CSATFSDTQYF | TRBJ2-3 | - | TRBV20-1
CSGINFYEQYF | TRBJ2-7 | - | TRBV20-1
CASSFVGGAAGETQYF | - | - | TRBV12-3/TRBV12-4
CASSQGAGINQPQHF | TRBJ1-5 | - | TRBV3-1
CASSVDILVEDTQYF | TRBJ2-3 | - | TRBV5-1
CASSQVYSEQFF | TRBJ2-1 | - | TRBV3-1
CASRPPANTEAFF | TRBJ1-1 | - | TRBV7-2
CASSGQGAGTEAFF | TRBJ1-1 | TRBD1 | TRBV5-1
CSADMVGGNTEAFF | TRBJ1-1 | - | TRBV20-1
CANRRLAGRTDTQYF | TRBJ2-3 | TRBD2 | TRBV27
CASSPVTGAQKLFF | TRBJ1-4 | TRBD1 | TRBV25-1
CASSITTGRGRVEQFF | TRBJ2-1 | - | TRBV19
CSARDSGLESQTQYF | - | TRBD2 | TRBV20-1
CASSLQTGDGDTQYF | TRBJ2-3 | TRBD1 | TRBV5-1
CASSSEGVWDMSF | TRBJ1-2 | - | TRBV7-2
CASSFELAGVDEQFF | TRBJ2-1 | TRBD2 | TRBV5-1
CASSLPPQETQYF | TRBJ2-5 | - | TRBV5-6
CASRDGANVNTEAFF | TRBJ1-1 | - | TRBV5-1
CASSQPKQGGTDTQYF | TRBJ2-3 | - | TRBV3-1
CASSYSQGIYEQYF | TRBJ2-7 | - | TRBV6-5
CASSSWTTETQYF | TRBJ2-5 | - | TRBV19
CASSFMRQRVQETQYF | TRBJ2-5 | - | TRBV28
CASSFFGAGDTDTQYF | TRBJ2-3 | TRBD2 | TRBV5-1
CASTLGGTGATFEQYF | TRBJ2-7 | TRBD1 | TRBV28
CSAHKPGGKGETQYF | TRBJ2-5 | - | TRBV20-1
CSARGTIYNEQFF | TRBJ2-1 | - | TRBV20-1
CASSRTGNGQETQYF | TRBJ2-5 | - | TRBV6-1
CAWSSAAGTSAFF | TRBJ1-1 | - | TRBV30
CASSTGLQVQYF | TRBJ2-7 | - | TRBV6-1
CATSRAWASISYNEQFF | TRBJ2-1 | - | TRBV15
CASGLQLSYGYTF | TRBJ1-2 | - | TRBV12-3/TRBV12-4
CASSLMSANNEQFF | TRBJ2-1 | - | TRBV7-3
CASSVYRDGYNEQFF | TRBJ2-1 | - | TRBV28
CSASTSGEETQYF | TRBJ2-5 | TRBD2 | TRBV20-1